The clone carrying this TCR beta chain has only one observation. The data stem from a study of blood T cell repertoires in COVID-19. Profiling relied on immunoSEQ multiplex PCR, and the TCRdb table lists in-frame clones only, not all of them. The data show 270,000 or so clones, with 85% seen just once and 13% held by the top ten. Input material: peripheral blood. The receptor was derived from a human donor in a cohort sampled during active COVID-19.

CDR3 nucleotides: TGTGCCATCAGTGCGACAGGGGGAGGAGAGACCCAGTACTTC. Amino acids: CAISATGGGETQYF. This sequence joins TRBV10-3 and TRBJ2-5, with 9 nucleotides matching TRBD1. The CDR3 totals 14 residues. Germline V gene lookup returns CDR1 ENHRY and CDR2 SYGVKD. Losses at the gene ends were 4 bases for V and 4 bases for J; bases not matched to a gene: 4.